This T cell receptor beta chain was retrieved from a study of T cells after yellow fever vaccination. Per the germline V gene, CDR1 is SGHRS and CDR2 is YFSETQ. CDR3 length: 14 amino acids. After removal of 4 bases from V and 2 bases from J, the junction contained 5 bases not matched to a gene. TCR cDNA, made by 5'RACE template switching, carried an added universal primer site and UMIs. Via MiXCR, TCRdb re-called the 5' RACE reads, giving one row per CDR3 protein. Seen here are 250,000 to 300,000 distinct CDR3 sequences, roughly 5.6% observed once, and the top ten hold roughly 3.3%. In this sample, this clonotype turned up a few times.

This sequence was found in a man younger than 35 who received the YFV17D yellow fever vaccine. The V gene is TRBV5-1, the J gene TRBJ1-1, with TRBD1 matching 7 bases. Specimen: CD4+ T cells sorted from PBMCs, collected on the day of the yellow fever booster vaccination. The CDR3 nucleotides read TGCGCCAGCAGCGCGGGACAGTTTAACACTGAAGCTTTCTTT. It codes for CASSAGQFNTEAFF.